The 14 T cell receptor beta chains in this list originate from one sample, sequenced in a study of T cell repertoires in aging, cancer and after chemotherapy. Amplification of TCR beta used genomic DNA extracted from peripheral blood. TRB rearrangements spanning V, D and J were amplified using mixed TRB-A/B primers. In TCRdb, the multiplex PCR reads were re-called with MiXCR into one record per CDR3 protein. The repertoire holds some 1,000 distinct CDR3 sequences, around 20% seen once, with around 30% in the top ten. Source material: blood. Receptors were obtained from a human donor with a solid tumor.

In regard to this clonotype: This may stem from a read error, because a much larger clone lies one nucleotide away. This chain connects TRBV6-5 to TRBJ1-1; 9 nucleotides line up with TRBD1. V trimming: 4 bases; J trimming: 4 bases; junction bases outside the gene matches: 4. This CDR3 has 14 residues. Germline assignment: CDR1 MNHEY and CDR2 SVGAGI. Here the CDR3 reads CASSLAQGATEAFF. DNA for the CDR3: TGTGCCAGCAGTTTGGCACAGGGGGCCACTGAAGCTTTCTTT.

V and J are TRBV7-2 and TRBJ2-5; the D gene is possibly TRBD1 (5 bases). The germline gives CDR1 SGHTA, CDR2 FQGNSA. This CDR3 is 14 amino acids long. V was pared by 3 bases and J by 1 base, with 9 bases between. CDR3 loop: CASSFYQGQETQYF. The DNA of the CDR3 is TGTGCCAGCAGCTTTTATCAGGGCCAAGAGACCCAGTACTTC.

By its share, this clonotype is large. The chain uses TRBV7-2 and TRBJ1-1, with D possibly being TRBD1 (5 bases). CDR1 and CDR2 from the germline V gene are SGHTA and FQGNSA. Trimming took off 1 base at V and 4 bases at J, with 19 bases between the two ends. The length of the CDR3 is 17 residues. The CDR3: CASSLGGTGPFVTEAFF. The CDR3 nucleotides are TGTGCCAGCAGCTTAGGAGGAACAGGACCCTTTGTCACTGAAGCTTTCTTT.

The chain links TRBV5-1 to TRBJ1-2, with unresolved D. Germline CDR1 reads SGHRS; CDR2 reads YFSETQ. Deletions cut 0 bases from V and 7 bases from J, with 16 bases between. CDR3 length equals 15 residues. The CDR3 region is CASSLETRGLGGYTF. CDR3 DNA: TGCGCCAGCAGCTTGGAAACACGTGGGCTAGGTGGCTACACCTTC.

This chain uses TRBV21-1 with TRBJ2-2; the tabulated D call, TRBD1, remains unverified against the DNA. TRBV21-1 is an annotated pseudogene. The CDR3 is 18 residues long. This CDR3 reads CASSRKGGGQSYTGELFF. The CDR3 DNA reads TGTGCCAGCAGCAGAAAGGGTGGGGGACAGAGTTACACCGGGGAGCTGTTTTTT.

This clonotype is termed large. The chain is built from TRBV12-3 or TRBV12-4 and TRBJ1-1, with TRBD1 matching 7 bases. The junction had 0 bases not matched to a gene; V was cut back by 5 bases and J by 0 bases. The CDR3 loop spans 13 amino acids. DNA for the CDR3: TGTGCCAGCAGTGGGACAGTGAACACTGAAGCTTTCTTT. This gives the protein CASSGTVNTEAFF.

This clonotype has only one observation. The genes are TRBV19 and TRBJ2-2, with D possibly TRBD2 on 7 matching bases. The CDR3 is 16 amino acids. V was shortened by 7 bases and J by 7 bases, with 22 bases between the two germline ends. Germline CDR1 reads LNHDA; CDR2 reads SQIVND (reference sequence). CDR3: CASTPSWGGRDGELFF. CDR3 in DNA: TGTGCCAGTACCCCCTCTTGGGGGGGCCGGGACGGGGAGCTGTTTTTT.

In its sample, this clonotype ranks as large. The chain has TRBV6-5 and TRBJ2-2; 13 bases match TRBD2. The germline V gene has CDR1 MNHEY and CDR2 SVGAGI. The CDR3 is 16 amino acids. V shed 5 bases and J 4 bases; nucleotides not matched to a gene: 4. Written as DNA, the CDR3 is TGTGCCAGCAGTGACACTAGCGGGGGGGGCACCGGGGAGCTGTTTTTT. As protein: CASSDTSGGGTGELFF.

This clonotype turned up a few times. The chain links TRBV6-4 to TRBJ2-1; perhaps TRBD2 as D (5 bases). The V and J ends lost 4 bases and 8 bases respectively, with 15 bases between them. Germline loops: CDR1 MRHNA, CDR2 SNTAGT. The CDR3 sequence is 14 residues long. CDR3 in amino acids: CASSVAPGYYEQFF. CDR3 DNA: TGTGCCAGCAGTGTGGCCCCGGGGTACTATGAGCAGTTCTTC.

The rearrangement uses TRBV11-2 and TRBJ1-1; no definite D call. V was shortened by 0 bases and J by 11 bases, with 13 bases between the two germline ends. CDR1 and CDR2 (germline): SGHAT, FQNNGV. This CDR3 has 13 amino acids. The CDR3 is CASSLDLEGAAFF. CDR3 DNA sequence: TGTGCCAGCAGCTTAGATTTAGAGGGAGCGGCTTTCTTT.

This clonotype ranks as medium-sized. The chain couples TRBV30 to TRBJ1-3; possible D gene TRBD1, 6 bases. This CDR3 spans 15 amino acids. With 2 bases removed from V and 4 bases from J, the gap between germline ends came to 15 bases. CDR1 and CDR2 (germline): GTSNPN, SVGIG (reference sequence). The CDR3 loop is CAWSNLTGLGNTIYF. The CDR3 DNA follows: TGTGCCTGGAGTAACCTCACAGGGCTCGGAAACACCATATATTTT.

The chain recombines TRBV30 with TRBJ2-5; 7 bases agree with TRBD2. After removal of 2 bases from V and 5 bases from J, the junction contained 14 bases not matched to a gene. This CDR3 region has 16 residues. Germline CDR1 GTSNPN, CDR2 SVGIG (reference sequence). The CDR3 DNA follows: TGTGCCTGGAGTCCCGGGGGGAGAGGGGCCAGGGAGACCCAGTACTTC. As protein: CAWSPGGRGARETQYF. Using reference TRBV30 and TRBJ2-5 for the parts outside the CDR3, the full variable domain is SQTIHQWPATLVQPVGSPLSLECTVEGTSNPNLYWYRQAAGRGLQLLFYSVGIGQISSEVPQNLSASRPQDRQFILSSKKLLLSDSGFYLCAWSPGGRGARETQYFGPGTRLLVL.

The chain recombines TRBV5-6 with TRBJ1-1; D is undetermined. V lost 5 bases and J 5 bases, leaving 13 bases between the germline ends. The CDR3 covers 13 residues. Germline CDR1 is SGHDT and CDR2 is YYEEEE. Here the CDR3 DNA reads TGTGCCAGCAGGCGCGGGGATGTTACTGAAGCTTTCTTT. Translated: CASRRGDVTEAFF.

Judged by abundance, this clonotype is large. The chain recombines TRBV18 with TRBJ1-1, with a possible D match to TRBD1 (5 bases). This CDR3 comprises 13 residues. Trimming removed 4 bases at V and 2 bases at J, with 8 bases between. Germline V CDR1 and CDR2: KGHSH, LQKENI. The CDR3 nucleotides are TGTGCCAGCTCACAACAGGCCAACACTGAAGCTTTCTTT. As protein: CASSQQANTEAFF.